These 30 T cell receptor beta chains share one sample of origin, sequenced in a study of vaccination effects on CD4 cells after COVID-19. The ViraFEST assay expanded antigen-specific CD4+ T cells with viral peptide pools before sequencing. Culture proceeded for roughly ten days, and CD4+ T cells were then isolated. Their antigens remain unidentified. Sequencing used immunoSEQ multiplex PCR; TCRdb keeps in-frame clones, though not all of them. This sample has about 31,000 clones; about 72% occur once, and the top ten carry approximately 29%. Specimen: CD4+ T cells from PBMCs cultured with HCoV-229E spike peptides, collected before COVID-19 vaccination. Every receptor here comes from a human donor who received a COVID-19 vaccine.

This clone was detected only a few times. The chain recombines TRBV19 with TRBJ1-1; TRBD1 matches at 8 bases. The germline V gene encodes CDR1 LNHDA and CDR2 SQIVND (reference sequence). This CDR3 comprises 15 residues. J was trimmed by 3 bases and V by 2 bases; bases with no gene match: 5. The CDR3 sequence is CASSISHRGYTEAFF. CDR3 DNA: TGTGCCAGTAGTATATCCCACAGGGGGTACACTGAAGCTTTCTTT. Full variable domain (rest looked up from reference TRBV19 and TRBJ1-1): DGGITQSPKYLFRKEGQNVTLSCEQNLNHDAMYWYRQDPGQGLRLIYYSQIVNDFQKGDIAEGYSVSREKKESFPLTVTSAQKNPTAFYLCASSISHRGYTEAFFGQGTRLTVV.

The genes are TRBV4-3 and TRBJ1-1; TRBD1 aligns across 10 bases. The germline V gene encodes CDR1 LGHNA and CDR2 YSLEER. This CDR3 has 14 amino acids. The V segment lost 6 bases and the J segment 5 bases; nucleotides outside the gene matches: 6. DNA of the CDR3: TGCGCCAGCAGTACCGGGACAGGGGTTACTGAAGCTTTCTTT. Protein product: CASSTGTGVTEAFF.

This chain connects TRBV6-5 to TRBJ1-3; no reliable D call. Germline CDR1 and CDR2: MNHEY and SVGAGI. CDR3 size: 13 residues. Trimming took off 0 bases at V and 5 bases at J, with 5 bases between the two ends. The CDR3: CASSYSTRNTIYF. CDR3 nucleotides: TGTGCCAGCAGTTACTCGACAAGAAACACCATATATTTT.

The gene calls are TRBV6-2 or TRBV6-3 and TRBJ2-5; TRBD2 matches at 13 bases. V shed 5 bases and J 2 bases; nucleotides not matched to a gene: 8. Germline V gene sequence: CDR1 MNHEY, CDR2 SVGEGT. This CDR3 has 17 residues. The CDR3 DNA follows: TGTGCCAGCAGTCGGGGGACTAGCGGGGACTGGCAAGAGACCCAGTACTTC. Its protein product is CASSRGTSGDWQETQYF.

In nucleotides, the CDR3 is TGTGCCAGCAGCCCCCTCGACAGGGGGAAGGGCGAGCAGTACTTC. Its translation is CASSPLDRGKGEQYF. The chain is built from TRBV7-8 and TRBJ2-7; 9 bases line up with TRBD1. V was clipped by 5 bases and J by 6 bases; unmatched bases: 11. The CDR3 totals 15 residues. Germline assignment: CDR1 SGHVS and CDR2 FQNEAQ.

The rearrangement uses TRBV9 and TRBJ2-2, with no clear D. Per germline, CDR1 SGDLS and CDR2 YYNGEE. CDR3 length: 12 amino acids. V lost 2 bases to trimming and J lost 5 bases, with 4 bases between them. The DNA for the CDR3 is TGTGCCAGCAGCGTGCGGACCGGGGAGCTGTTTTTT. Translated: CASSVRTGELFF.

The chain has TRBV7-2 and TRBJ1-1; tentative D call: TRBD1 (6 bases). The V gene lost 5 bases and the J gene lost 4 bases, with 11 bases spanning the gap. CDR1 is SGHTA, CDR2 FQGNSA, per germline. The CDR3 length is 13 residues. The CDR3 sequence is CASSQGGGTEAFF. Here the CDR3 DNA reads TGTGCCAGCAGCCAAGGGGGGGGCACTGAAGCTTTCTTT.

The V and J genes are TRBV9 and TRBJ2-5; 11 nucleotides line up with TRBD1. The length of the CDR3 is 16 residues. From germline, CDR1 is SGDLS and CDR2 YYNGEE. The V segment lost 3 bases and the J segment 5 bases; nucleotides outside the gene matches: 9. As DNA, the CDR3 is TGTGCCAGCAGCGGCCTCGGACAGGGGGCCTGGGAGACCCAGTACTTC. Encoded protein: CASSGLGQGAWETQYF.

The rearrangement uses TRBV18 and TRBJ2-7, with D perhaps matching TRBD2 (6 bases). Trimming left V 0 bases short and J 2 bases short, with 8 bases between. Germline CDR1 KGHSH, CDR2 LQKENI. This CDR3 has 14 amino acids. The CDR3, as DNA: TGTGCCAGCTCACCACCGGGACTTCCCTACGAGCAGTACTTC. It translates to CASSPPGLPYEQYF.

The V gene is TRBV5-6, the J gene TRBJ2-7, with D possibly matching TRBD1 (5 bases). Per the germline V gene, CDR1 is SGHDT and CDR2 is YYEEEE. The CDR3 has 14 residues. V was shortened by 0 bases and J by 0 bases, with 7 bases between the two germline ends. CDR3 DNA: TGTGCCAGCAGCTTGGGGCAGGGCTCCTACGAGCAGTACTTC. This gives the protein CASSLGQGSYEQYF.

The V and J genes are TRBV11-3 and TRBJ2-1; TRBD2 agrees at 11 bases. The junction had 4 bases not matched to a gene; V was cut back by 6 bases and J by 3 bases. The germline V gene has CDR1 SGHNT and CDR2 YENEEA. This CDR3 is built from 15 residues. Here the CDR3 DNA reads TGTGCCAGCAGATCCGGGACTAGCGGCTACAATGAGCAGTTCTTC. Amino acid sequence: CASRSGTSGYNEQFF. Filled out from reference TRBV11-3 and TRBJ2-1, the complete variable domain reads EAGVVQSPRYKIIEKKQPVAFWCNPISGHNTLYWYLQNLGQGPELLIRYENEEAVDDSQLPKDRFSAERLKGVDSTLKIQPAELGDSAVYLCASRSGTSGYNEQFFGPGTRLTVL.

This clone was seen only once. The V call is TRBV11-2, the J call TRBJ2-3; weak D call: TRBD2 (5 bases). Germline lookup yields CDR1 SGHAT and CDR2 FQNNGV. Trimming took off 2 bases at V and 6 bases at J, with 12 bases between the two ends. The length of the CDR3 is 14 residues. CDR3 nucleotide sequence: TGTGCCAGCAGCTTACAGCGGAGAGGGGATACGCAGTATTTT. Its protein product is CASSLQRRGDTQYF.

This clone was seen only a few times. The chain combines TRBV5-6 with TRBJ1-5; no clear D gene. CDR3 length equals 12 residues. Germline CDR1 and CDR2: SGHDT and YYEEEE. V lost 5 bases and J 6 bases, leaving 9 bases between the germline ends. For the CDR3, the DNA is TGTGCCAGCAGTCGACTCACTCAGCCCCAGCATTTT. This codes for CASSRLTQPQHF. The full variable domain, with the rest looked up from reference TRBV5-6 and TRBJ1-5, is DAGVTQSPTHLIKTRGQQVTLRCSPKSGHDTVSWYQQALGQGPQFIFQYYEEEERQRGNFPDRFSGHQFPNYSSELNVNALLLGDSALYLCASSRLTQPQHFGDGTRLSIL.

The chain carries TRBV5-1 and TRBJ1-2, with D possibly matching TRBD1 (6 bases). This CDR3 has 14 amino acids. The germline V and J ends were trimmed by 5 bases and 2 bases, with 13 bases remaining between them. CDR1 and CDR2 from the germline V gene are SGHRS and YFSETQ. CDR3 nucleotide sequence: TGCGCCAGCAGAAAACAGGGCGTAAACTATGGCTACACCTTC. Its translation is CASRKQGVNYGYTF.

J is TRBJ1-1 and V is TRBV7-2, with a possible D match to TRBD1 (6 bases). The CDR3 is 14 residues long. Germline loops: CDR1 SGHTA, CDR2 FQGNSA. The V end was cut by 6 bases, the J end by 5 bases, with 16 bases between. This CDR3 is CASRQGAGGTEAFF. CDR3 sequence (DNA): TGTGCCAGCAGACAGGGAGCCGGTGGAACTGAAGCTTTCTTT.

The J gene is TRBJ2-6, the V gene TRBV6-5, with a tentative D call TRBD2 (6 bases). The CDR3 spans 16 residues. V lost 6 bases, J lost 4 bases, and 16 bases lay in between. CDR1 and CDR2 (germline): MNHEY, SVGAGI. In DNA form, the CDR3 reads TGTGCCAGCAGCTACGGGCAGGGACTGGGGGCCAACGTCCTGACTTTC. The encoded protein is CASSYGQGLGANVLTF.

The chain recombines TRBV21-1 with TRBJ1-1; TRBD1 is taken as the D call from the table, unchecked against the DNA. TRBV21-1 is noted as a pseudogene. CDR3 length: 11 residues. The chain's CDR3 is CAGYRVPEAFF. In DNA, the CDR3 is TGTGCCGGATACAGGGTCCCTGAAGCTTTCTTT.

The CDR3 here is CASSPPGTLGAFF. CDR3 nucleotides: TGTGCCAGCAGTCCCCCGGGAACGCTTGGAGCTTTCTTT. The chain recombines TRBV28 with TRBJ1-1; no clear D gene. Deletions cut 5 bases from V and 10 bases from J, with 17 bases between. The CDR3 covers 13 residues. Germline-derived CDR1 and CDR2 are MDHEN and SYDVKM.

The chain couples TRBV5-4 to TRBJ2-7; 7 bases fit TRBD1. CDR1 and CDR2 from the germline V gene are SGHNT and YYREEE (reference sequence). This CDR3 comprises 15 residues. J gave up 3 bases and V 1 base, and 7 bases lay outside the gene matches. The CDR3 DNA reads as TGTGCCAGCAGCTTGTTGCCAGGGGGAAACTACGAGCAGTACTTC. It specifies CASSLLPGGNYEQYF.

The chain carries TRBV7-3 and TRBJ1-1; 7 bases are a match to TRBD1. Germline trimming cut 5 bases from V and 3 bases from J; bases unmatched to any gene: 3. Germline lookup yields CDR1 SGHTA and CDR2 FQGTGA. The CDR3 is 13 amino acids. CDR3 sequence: CASSTDRDTEAFF. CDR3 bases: TGTGCCAGCAGCACCGACAGGGACACTGAAGCTTTCTTT.

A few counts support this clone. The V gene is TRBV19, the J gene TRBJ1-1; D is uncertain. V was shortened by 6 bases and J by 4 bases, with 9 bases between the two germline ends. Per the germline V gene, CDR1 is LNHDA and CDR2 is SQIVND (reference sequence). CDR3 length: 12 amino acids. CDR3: CASRSGLTEAFF. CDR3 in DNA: TGTGCCAGTAGAAGCGGGCTCACTGAAGCTTTCTTT. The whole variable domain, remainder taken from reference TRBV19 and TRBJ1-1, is DGGITQSPKYLFRKEGQNVTLSCEQNLNHDAMYWYRQDPGQGLRLIYYSQIVNDFQKGDIAEGYSVSREKKESFPLTVTSAQKNPTAFYLCASRSGLTEAFFGQGTRLTVV.

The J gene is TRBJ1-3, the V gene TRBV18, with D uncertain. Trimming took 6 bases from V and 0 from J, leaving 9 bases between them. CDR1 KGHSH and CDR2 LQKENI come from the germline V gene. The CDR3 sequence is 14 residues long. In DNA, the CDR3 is TGTGCCAGCTCCCCCGAGGACTCTGGAAACACCATATATTTT. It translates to CASSPEDSGNTIYF. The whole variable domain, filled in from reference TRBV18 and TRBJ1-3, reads NAGVMQNPRHLVRRRGQEARLRCSPMKGHSHVYWYRQLPEEGLKFMVYLQKENIIDESGMPKERFSAEFPKEGPSILRIQQVVRGDSAAYFCASSPEDSGNTIYFGEGSWLTVV.

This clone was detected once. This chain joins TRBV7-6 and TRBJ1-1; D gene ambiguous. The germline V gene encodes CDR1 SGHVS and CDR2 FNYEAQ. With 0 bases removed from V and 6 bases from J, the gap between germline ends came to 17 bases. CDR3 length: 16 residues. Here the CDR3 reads CASSLAGFGGSAEAFF. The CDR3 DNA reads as TGTGCCAGCAGCTTAGCAGGATTCGGTGGGTCGGCTGAAGCTTTCTTT.

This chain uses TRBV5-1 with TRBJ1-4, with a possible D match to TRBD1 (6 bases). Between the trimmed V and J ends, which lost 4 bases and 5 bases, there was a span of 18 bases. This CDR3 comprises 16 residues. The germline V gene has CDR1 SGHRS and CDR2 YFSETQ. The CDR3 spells CASSRTTGRVNEKLFF. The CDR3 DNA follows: TGCGCCAGCAGCCGTACTACAGGGAGGGTCAATGAAAAACTGTTTTTT.

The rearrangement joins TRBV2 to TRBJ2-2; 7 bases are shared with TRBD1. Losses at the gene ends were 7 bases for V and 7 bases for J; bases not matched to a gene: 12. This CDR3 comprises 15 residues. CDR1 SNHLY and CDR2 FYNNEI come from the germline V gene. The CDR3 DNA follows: TGTGCCAGCACCTTCGACAGGGCGGAGGACGGGGAGCTGTTTTTT. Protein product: CASTFDRAEDGELFF.

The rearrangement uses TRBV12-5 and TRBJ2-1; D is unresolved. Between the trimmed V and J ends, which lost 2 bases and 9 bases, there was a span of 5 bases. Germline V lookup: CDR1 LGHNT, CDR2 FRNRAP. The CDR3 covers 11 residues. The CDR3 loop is CASGLITEQFF. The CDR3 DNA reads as TGTGCTAGTGGTTTGATAACTGAGCAGTTCTTC.

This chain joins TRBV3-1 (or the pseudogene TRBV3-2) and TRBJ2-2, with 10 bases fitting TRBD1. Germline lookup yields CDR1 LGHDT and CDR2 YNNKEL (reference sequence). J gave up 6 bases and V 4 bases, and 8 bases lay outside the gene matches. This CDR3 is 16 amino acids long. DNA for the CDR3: TGTGCCAGCAGCCCGGGGACAGGGGAGGCCCCCGGGGAGCTGTTTTTT. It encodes CASSPGTGEAPGELFF.

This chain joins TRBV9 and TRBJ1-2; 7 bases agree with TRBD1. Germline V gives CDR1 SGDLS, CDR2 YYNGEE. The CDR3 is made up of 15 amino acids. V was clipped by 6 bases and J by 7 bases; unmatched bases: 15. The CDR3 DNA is TGTGCCAGCACCCTTGAGGGGGCCCCAGTAGGTGGCTACACCTTC. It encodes CASTLEGAPVGGYTF.

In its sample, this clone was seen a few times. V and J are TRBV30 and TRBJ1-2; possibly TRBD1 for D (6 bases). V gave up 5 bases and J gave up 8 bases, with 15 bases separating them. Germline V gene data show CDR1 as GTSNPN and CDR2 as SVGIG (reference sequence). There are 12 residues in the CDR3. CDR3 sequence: CAWEDSPMGYTF. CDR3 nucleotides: TGTGCCTGGGAGGACAGCCCTATGGGCTACACCTTC.

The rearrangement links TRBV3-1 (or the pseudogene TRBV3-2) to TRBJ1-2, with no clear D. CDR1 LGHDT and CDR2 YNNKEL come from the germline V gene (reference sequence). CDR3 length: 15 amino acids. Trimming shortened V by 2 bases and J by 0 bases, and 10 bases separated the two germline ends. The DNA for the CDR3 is TGTGCCAGCAGCCAACTGAGCACTTCTAACTATGGCTACACCTTC. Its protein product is CASSQLSTSNYGYTF.